This is a list of T cell receptor beta chains from one sample in a study of OX40 agonist ivuxolimab in advanced cancers. Method: immunoSEQ multiplex PCR; TCRdb's copy keeps in-frame clones and lacks some. The sample has under 75,000 clones; about nine tenths are singletons. The material was CD4+ or CD8+ T cells sorted from blood, obtained in a trial of the OX40 agonist ivuxolimab. These receptors were collected from an adult with an advanced solid tumor such as melanoma, head and neck, liver or kidney cancer. Each CDR3 is given with its conserved first and last residue. The size of a clone is reported for some rows only, either as once, few or many, or as a class for expanded clones.

NA	TRBV7-2	TRBJ2-7	CASSERGTETYEQYF
once	TRBV7-9	TRBJ2-1	CASSLGTGTHVF
NA	TRBV6-4	TRBJ1-4	CASSAKQGTNEKLFF
NA	TRBV2	TRBJ1-3	CASSEARVTIYF
NA	TRBV7-6	TRBJ2-7	CASSNRDGSYEQYF
NA	TRBV25-1	TRBJ1-2	CASSPRTAFSHRGYTF
NA	TRBV4-3	TRBJ1-6	CASSQEAGLGYNSPLHF
NA	TRBV11-2	TRBJ1-2	CASSFQQVNYGYTF
few	TRBV6-1	TRBJ2-1	CASSAQWGEQFF
few	TRBV11-1	TRBJ2-7	CASSPGQRVGEQYF
NA	TRBV7-9	TRBJ2-4	CASSPRGLAKNIQYF
NA	TRBV10-3	TRBJ2-3	CAISSLSTSGGADTQYF
NA	TRBV4-2	TRBJ1-5	CASSQDRSDQPQHF
NA	TRBV5-6	TRBJ1-2	CASSLGVKGYGYTF
NA	TRBV2	TRBJ2-7	CASSATGVQYF